The 21 T cell receptor beta chains presented below share a single source sample, sequenced in a study of a mutant IDH1 vaccine in newly diagnosed glioma. As to time point: week 23, last vaccination. The vaccine gave 300 ug of a 20-mer mutant IDH1 peptide subcutaneously per dose. These receptors lack a known antigen. The method was immunoSEQ multiplex PCR; TCRdb's version includes in-frame clones alone and lacks a portion of them. The sample shows tens of thousands of clones, around four fifths of them seen only once. The material sequenced was PBMCs, taken from a glioma patient whose treatment included an IDH1 peptide vaccine. These receptor sequences come from a man aged 45-60 years with glioma.

The V call is TRBV6-1, the J call TRBJ1-2, with D possibly being TRBD1 (5 bases). The ends were cut back, 4 bases at V and 4 bases at J, with 10 bases in the middle. The CDR3 sequence is 13 residues long. Germline loops: CDR1 MNHNS, CDR2 SASEGT. The CDR3 loop reads CASSAGIGYGYTF. As DNA, the CDR3 is TGTGCCAGCAGTGCAGGGATAGGCTATGGCTACACCTTC.

The chain carries TRBV5-1 and TRBJ2-1; possible D gene TRBD2, 6 bases. Looked up from germline, CDR1 is SGHRS and CDR2 is YFSETQ. The CDR3 consists of 12 residues. V lost 1 base, J lost 8 bases, and 7 bases lay in between. CDR3 region: CASSLWGDEQFF. The CDR3 DNA reads TGCGCCAGCAGCTTGTGGGGGGATGAGCAGTTCTTC.

The rearrangement links TRBV4-1 to TRBJ1-1, with 8 bases identical to TRBD1. Germline V gene lookup returns CDR1 MGHRA and CDR2 YSYEKL. With V trimmed by 3 bases and J by 4 bases, 7 bases remained unmatched. The CDR3 loop spans 15 amino acids. The CDR3: CASSHAQGAGTEAFF. The CDR3 region has the DNA TGCGCCAGCAGCCATGCCCAGGGGGCAGGCACTGAAGCTTTCTTT.

This clone was seen a handful of times. The gene calls are TRBV30 and TRBJ1-1, with D unclear. CDR3 length: 10 amino acids. Germline V gives CDR1 GTSNPN, CDR2 SVGIG (reference sequence). Trimming cost V 8 bases and J 2 bases, with 6 bases left between them. CDR3 amino acids: CAAENTEAFF. DNA of the CDR3: TGTGCCGCCGAAAACACTGAAGCTTTCTTT. Full variable domain (rest looked up from reference TRBV30 and TRBJ1-1): SQTIHQWPATLVQPVGSPLSLECTVEGTSNPNLYWYRQAAGRGLQLLFYSVGIGQISSEVPQNLSASRPQDRQFILSSKKLLLSDSGFYLCAAENTEAFFGQGTRLTVV.

V gene TRBV6-5 combines with J gene TRBJ1-2; D is undetermined. V was cut by 3 bases and J by 7 bases, with 12 bases left in between. The CDR3 is made up of 13 amino acids. CDR1 is MNHEY, CDR2 SVGAGI, per germline. The CDR3 sequence is CASSYRVGPGYTF. The CDR3 nucleotides are TGTGCCAGCAGTTATCGTGTCGGGCCTGGCTACACCTTC.

The chain couples TRBV9 to TRBJ1-5; D call uncertain. Trimming shortened V by 0 bases and J by 6 bases, and 7 bases separated the two germline ends. CDR1 and CDR2 from the germline V gene are SGDLS and YYNGEE. This CDR3 has 13 amino acids. The chain's CDR3 is CASSVEESQPQHF. CDR3 DNA: TGTGCCAGCAGCGTAGAGGAGAGTCAGCCCCAGCATTTT.

This chain uses TRBV10-3 with TRBJ2-2, with TRBD1 matching 9 bases. V was pared by 6 bases and J by 6 bases, with 5 bases of the junction left unmatched. This CDR3 has 14 amino acids. Germline-derived CDR1 and CDR2 are ENHRY and SYGVKD. The CDR3: CAIRGQGRAGELFF. CDR3 bases: TGTGCCATCAGGGGACAGGGTAGAGCCGGGGAGCTGTTTTTT.

The V gene is TRBV10-3, the J gene TRBJ1-2; the D is unclear. Germline V gene lookup returns CDR1 ENHRY and CDR2 SYGVKD. Trimming stripped 10 bases from V and 7 bases from J, with 13 bases between. This CDR3 region has 11 residues. The CDR3 DNA sequence: TGTGCCACCGCCCAGGAGGGTGGCTACACCTTC. It codes for CATAQEGGYTF.

This rearrangement joins TRBV5-1 to TRBJ1-4; D gene unclear. The V end lost 2 bases, the J end lost 8 bases, and 16 bases lay between the germline ends. Germline V lookup: CDR1 SGHRS, CDR2 YFSETQ. The CDR3 consists of 15 residues. The CDR3, as DNA: TGCGCCAGCAGCTTTGAAGGGAGGGATGGGGAAAAACTGTTTTTT. It specifies CASSFEGRDGEKLFF.

This clone was observed a few times. The chain uses TRBV6-6 and TRBJ1-5; perhaps TRBD1 as D (5 bases). The CDR3 sequence is 15 residues long. V lost 0 bases and J lost 3, with 9 bases in between. Germline-derived CDR1 and CDR2 are MNHNY and SVGAGI (reference sequence). CDR3 loop: CASSYSLGANQPQHF. Here the CDR3 DNA reads TGTGCCAGCAGTTACTCTCTCGGGGCCAATCAGCCCCAGCATTTT.

The rearrangement links TRBV9 to TRBJ2-3; D remains ambiguous. Germline V gives CDR1 SGDLS, CDR2 YYNGEE. This CDR3 contains 14 residues. Trimming shortened V by 0 bases and J by 4 bases, and 9 bases separated the two germline ends. In DNA, the CDR3 is TGTGCCAGCAGCGTAGTGGGTTCCGCAGATACGCAGTATTTT. Its protein product is CASSVVGSADTQYF.

The chain links TRBV9 to TRBJ1-5; D is undetermined. This CDR3 spans 18 amino acids. Germline V gene sequence: CDR1 SGDLS, CDR2 YYNGEE. V gave up 0 bases and J gave up 1 base, with 17 bases separating them. CDR3: CASSVAPGSARSNQPQHF. The CDR3 DNA follows: TGTGCCAGCAGCGTAGCCCCCGGTTCTGCCCGGAGCAATCAGCCCCAGCATTTT.

This clone has only a few counts. The chain links TRBV5-4 to TRBJ1-1, with D possibly TRBD1 on 5 matching bases. Germline V gives CDR1 SGHNT, CDR2 YYREEE (reference sequence). The CDR3 is made up of 14 amino acids. V gave up 3 bases and J gave up 2 bases, with 11 bases separating them. This chain's CDR3 is CASSYRQFNTEAFF. In DNA form, the CDR3 reads TGTGCCAGCAGCTATCGACAGTTCAACACTGAAGCTTTCTTT. The full variable domain, completed using reference TRBV5-4 and TRBJ1-1, is ETGVTQSPTHLIKTRGQQVTLRCSSQSGHNTVSWYQQALGQGPQFIFQYYREEENGRGNFPPRFSGLQFPNYSSELNVNALELDDSALYLCASSYRQFNTEAFFGQGTRLTVV.

The chain has TRBV28 and TRBJ2-2, with unresolved D. CDR3 length: 14 amino acids. Germline V CDR1 and CDR2: MDHEN, SYDVKM. The ends were cut back, 2 bases at V and 3 bases at J, with 7 bases in the middle. The CDR3 reads CASSLAQYTGELFF. The CDR3, as DNA: TGTGCCAGCAGTTTAGCCCAGTACACCGGGGAGCTGTTTTTT.

In this sample, this clone turned up once. Relative to the germline gene, one junction end is altered; a read error may explain this. The CDR3 sequence: CASSLVPAGADSGANVLTF. CDR3 DNA: TGTGCTAGCAGCTTAGTACCGGCAGGGGCTGACTCTGGGGCCAACGTCCTGACTTTC. The chain joins TRBV7-7 to TRBJ2-6; a possible D gene is TRBD1 (6 bases). Germline V CDR1 and CDR2: SSHAT, FNYEAQ (reference sequence). The CDR3 is made up of 19 amino acids. The whole variable domain, remainder taken from reference TRBV7-7 and TRBJ2-6, is GAGVSQSPRYKVTKRGQDVTLRCDPISSHATLYWYQQALGQGPEFLTYFNYEAQPDKSGLPSDRFSAERPEGSISTLTIQRTEQRDSAMYRCASSLVPAGADSGANVLTFGAGSRLTVL.

The chain links TRBV18 to TRBJ1-6; TRBD1 might be the D (6 bases). This CDR3 contains 15 residues. Between the trimmed V and J ends, which lost 6 bases and 6 bases, there was a span of 15 bases. Germline CDR1 reads KGHSH; CDR2 reads LQKENI. CDR3 amino acids: CASSGQGKGNSPLHF. The DNA of the CDR3 is TGTGCCAGCTCGGGGCAGGGGAAGGGTAATTCACCCCTCCACTTT.

The chain links TRBV27 to TRBJ2-1; a possible D gene is TRBD2 (6 bases). Germline values: CDR1 MNHEY, CDR2 SMNVEV (reference sequence). V lost 2 bases to trimming and J lost 9 bases, with 8 bases between them. This CDR3 has 12 amino acids. The CDR3 DNA reads as TGTGCCAGCAGTTTAGGGGGGAGTGAGCAGTTCTTC. Protein product: CASSLGGSEQFF.

The gene calls are TRBV4-2 and TRBJ2-1, with TRBD2 matching 7 bases. This CDR3 region has 12 residues. Germline CDR1 and CDR2: LGHNA and YNFKEQ. V shed 4 bases, J shed 7 bases, and the junction held 1 base outside the gene matches. Here the CDR3 DNA reads TGTGCCAGCAGCCTGGGGGGGAATGAGCAGTTCTTC. Amino acids: CASSLGGNEQFF.

This clone was observed once. The gene calls are TRBV19 and TRBJ2-1, with D tentatively TRBD2 (6 bases). Germline CDR1 reads LNHDA; CDR2 reads SQIVND (reference sequence). This CDR3 spans 12 amino acids. V gave up 3 bases and J gave up 11 bases, with 11 bases separating them. The CDR3 is CASSIVAGKQFF. The CDR3 DNA reads TGTGCCAGTAGTATTGTGGCGGGAAAGCAGTTCTTC.

This clone was detected only once. This rearrangement joins TRBV5-1 to TRBJ1-6, with 11 nucleotides matching TRBD1. J was trimmed by 1 base and V by 3 bases; bases with no gene match: 3. The CDR3 is 17 amino acids. Germline loops: CDR1 SGHRS, CDR2 YFSETQ. The DNA for the CDR3 is TGCGCCAGCAGCTGGGGGACAGGGGGGTCCTATAATTCACCCCTCCACTTT. It translates to CASSWGTGGSYNSPLHF.

The chain links TRBV30 to TRBJ2-7, with D possibly being TRBD2 (7 bases). Germline V gene sequence: CDR1 GTSNPN, CDR2 SVGIG (reference sequence). There are 13 residues in the CDR3. V was trimmed by 5 bases and J by 6 bases, leaving 17 bases between them. The CDR3 spells CAWSNAGAIEQYF. The CDR3 DNA is TGTGCCTGGTCTAACGCGGGGGCTATCGAGCAGTACTTC.